The T cell receptor beta chain described here comes from a study of T cells in tuberculosis. Study at large: In South Africa, adults with active tuberculosis were compared with IGRA-negative and latently infected IGRA-positive adolescents.

V lost 7 bases to trimming and J lost 3 bases, with 10 bases between them. The CDR3 totals 12 residues. Looked up from germline, CDR1 is MNHEY and CDR2 is SMNVEV (reference sequence). Each donor contributed roughly 100,000 T cells on average, unsorted. Study-level points and caveats: Samples were chosen by availability of cryopreserved specimens.

Concerning this clone: Its target is unknown.

Sequencing used immunoSEQ multiplex PCR; TCRdb keeps in-frame clones, though not all of them. The sample gives roughly 35,000 clones, over 90% of which show up once; roughly 7% is in the top ten. The sequenced sample consisted of PBMCs. This receptor was identified in a donor between 10 and 35 years old with latent tuberculosis or without tuberculosis infection. This chain links TRBV27 with TRBJ2-7; a possible D gene is TRBD2 (6 bases). The CDR3 DNA follows: TGTGCCAGCATGGGAGGAGACTACGAGCAGTACTTC. Its protein product is CASMGGDYEQYF.